These 23 T cell receptor beta chains came from one sample sequenced in a study of Ad26.COV2.S vaccination and SARS-CoV-2 variants. Sequenced by immunoSEQ multiplex PCR; TCRdb stores in-frame clones only, minus some. This table holds around 300,000 clones, about 90% found once. As for treatment: 19 received Ad26.COV2.S at low or high dose, single or two shots; about 5 received placebo; per-sample allocation not given. All samples were drawn on day 63, counting from the first vaccine or placebo injection. Specimen: peripheral blood, collected in a trial of Ad26.COV2.S vaccine versus placebo. Every receptor here comes from a person aged 18-65 years who received the Ad26.COV2.S COVID-19 vaccine or a placebo.

This clone was found once. The chain links TRBV11-2 to TRBJ2-3; 10 bases fit TRBD2. The CDR3 is 15 residues long. Losses at the gene ends were 4 bases for V and 0 bases for J; bases not matched to a gene: 1. Per the germline V gene, CDR1 is SGHAT and CDR2 is FQNNGV. CDR3 amino acids: CASSSTSGSTDTQYF. In DNA form, the CDR3 reads TGTGCCAGCAGCTCGACTAGCGGGAGCACAGATACGCAGTATTTT.

The chain joins TRBV28 to TRBJ1-4, with 9 nucleotides matching TRBD1. The trim removed 8 bases at V and 7 bases at J, leaving 8 bases unmatched. CDR1 is MDHEN, CDR2 SYDVKM, per germline. This CDR3 comprises 14 residues. The CDR3 region is CASRYRGLIEKLFF. In nucleotides, the CDR3 is TGTGCCAGCCGGTACAGGGGGCTTATTGAAAAACTGTTTTTT.

This rearrangement joins TRBV12-2 to TRBJ2-1; the table's D call of TRBD2 was not tested on the DNA. TRBV12-2 is a pseudogene. The CDR3 length is 15 residues. CDR3 residues: CASRSGGTSYNEQFF. The CDR3 DNA sequence: TGTGCAAGTCGCAGCGGGGGTACCTCCTACAATGAGCAGTTCTTC.

The rearrangement links TRBV7-2 to TRBJ2-5; D might be TRBD2 (5 bases). Deletions cut 3 bases from V and 0 bases from J, with 8 bases between. Germline CDR1 and CDR2: SGHTA and FQGNSA. The CDR3 has 14 amino acids. The CDR3 is CASSFSGHQETQYF. The DNA for the CDR3 is TGTGCCAGCAGCTTCAGCGGACACCAAGAGACCCAGTACTTC.

This chain uses TRBV27 with TRBJ1-2; a weak D match, TRBD1 (5 bases). Trimming cost V 3 bases and J 4 bases, with 9 bases left between them. Germline V CDR1 and CDR2: MNHEY, SMNVEV (reference sequence). The CDR3 has 13 residues. CDR3 sequence: CASSFGGIYGYTF. DNA of the CDR3: TGTGCCAGCAGTTTTGGGGGGATCTATGGCTACACCTTC.

The chain recombines TRBV30 with TRBJ1-2; maybe TRBD1 (5 bases). The CDR3 is 12 residues long. The V end was cut by 1 base, the J end by 8 bases, with 11 bases between. The germline V gene encodes CDR1 GTSNPN and CDR2 SVGIG (reference sequence). CDR3 region: CAWSGGLGGYTF. The CDR3 DNA is TGTGCCTGGAGTGGGGGGTTGGGCGGCTACACCTTC.

This sequence joins TRBV4-3 and TRBJ1-1; D may be TRBD1 (5 bases). The CDR3 is made up of 16 amino acids. Deletions cut 0 bases from V and 7 bases from J, with 18 bases between. The germline gives CDR1 LGHNA, CDR2 YSLEER. Written as DNA, the CDR3 is TGCGCCAGCAGCCAAGATCCGGGGTTGGGGACGGGTGAAGCTTTCTTT. Translation: CASSQDPGLGTGEAFF.

The V and J genes are TRBV19 and TRBJ1-2; D call uncertain. The V end lost 7 bases, the J end lost 4 bases, and 13 bases lay between the germline ends. CDR1 and CDR2 from the germline V gene are LNHDA and SQIVND (reference sequence). This CDR3 has 13 residues. The CDR3 sequence is CASTDEVSYGYTF. The DNA of the CDR3 is TGTGCCAGTACCGACGAGGTGAGCTATGGCTACACCTTC.

V usage is TRBV6-2 or TRBV6-3 and J usage is TRBJ1-5, with a weak D call TRBD1 (5 bases). The CDR3 contains 16 residues. The ends were cut back, 6 bases at V and 2 bases at J, with 17 bases in the middle. CDR1 is MNHEY, CDR2 SVGEGT, per germline. The CDR3 DNA reads TGTGCCAGCAGCTCCACCGATGGGGGAGGCAATCAGCCCCAGCATTTT. This encodes CASSSTDGGGNQPQHF.

The V call is TRBV6-2 or TRBV6-3, the J call TRBJ1-5; D is ambiguous. V was trimmed by 3 bases and J by 0 bases, leaving 6 bases between them. Germline V gene lookup returns CDR1 MNHEY and CDR2 SVGEGT. The CDR3 totals 14 residues. The CDR3 sequence: CASSYMNSNQPQHF. CDR3 in DNA: TGTGCCAGCAGTTATATGAATAGCAATCAGCCCCAGCATTTT.

The rearrangement links TRBV11-2 to TRBJ2-3; D not certain. CDR1 is SGHAT, CDR2 FQNNGV, per germline. The CDR3 length is 15 residues. Trimming stripped 3 bases from V and 6 bases from J, with 16 bases between. In DNA, the CDR3 is TGTGCCAGCAGCTTCCTCCCAGAACTTAAGGATACGCAGTATTTT. Residues: CASSFLPELKDTQYF.

The chain recombines TRBV14 with TRBJ2-7; possibly TRBD2 for D (6 bases). CDR1 is SGHDN and CDR2 is FVKESK in the germline V gene. The CDR3 extends over 11 amino acids. Trimming cost V 3 bases and J 7 bases, with 7 bases left between them. In nucleotides, the CDR3 is TGTGCCAGCAGCCAGGGGGGTGAGCAGTACTTC. Translating it yields CASSQGGEQYF.

The J gene is TRBJ1-3, the V gene TRBV5-5, with D perhaps matching TRBD1 (6 bases). The germline CDR1 and CDR2 sequences are SGHKS and YYEKEE (reference sequence). The V end was cut by 2 bases, the J end by 0 bases, with 18 bases between. This CDR3 region has 18 residues. CDR3 region: CASSLSLLPDSSGNTIYF. In DNA form, the CDR3 reads TGTGCCAGCAGCTTATCTCTCCTCCCGGACAGCTCTGGAAACACCATATATTTT.

This chain connects TRBV6-5 to TRBJ2-2; D could derive from TRBD1 or TRBD2 (5 bases each). Trimming removed 7 bases at V and 6 bases at J, with 18 bases between. Germline V lookup: CDR1 MNHEY, CDR2 SVGAGI. The CDR3 sequence is 15 residues long. Written as DNA, the CDR3 is TGTGCCAGCAAGGTTGGCTTGGGGGACGCCGGGGAGCTGTTTTTT. This encodes CASKVGLGDAGELFF.

This chain uses TRBV5-1 with TRBJ2-3, with 9 bases identical to TRBD2. The junction had 20 bases not matched to a gene; V was cut back by 6 bases and J by 9 bases. The CDR3 totals 17 residues. Looked up from germline, CDR1 is SGHRS and CDR2 is YFSETQ. As DNA, the CDR3 is TGCGCCAGCAAATCTGTCGAGCGGGGGGACTCGAGAGGGACGCAGTATTTT. Protein sequence: CASKSVERGDSRGTQYF.

The chain has TRBV7-9 and TRBJ2-7, with 7 bases that match TRBD1. Unmatched junction bases numbered 3, after V lost 1 base and J lost 3 bases. The CDR3 contains 14 residues. Germline assignment: CDR1 SEHNR and CDR2 FQNEAQ (reference sequence). CDR3 coding DNA: TGTGCCAGCAGCTTAGGTAGGGGGCACTACGAGCAGTACTTC. Encoded protein: CASSLGRGHYEQYF.

CDR3 sequence: CASSLEGRSTDTQYF. For the CDR3, the DNA is TGTGCCAGCAGCTTAGAGGGCAGGAGTACAGATACGCAGTATTTT. This chain connects TRBV7-7 to TRBJ2-3; no clear D gene. CDR3 length: 15 amino acids. Trimming removed 1 base from V and 3 bases from J, with 11 bases in between. The V gene's germline CDR1 is SSHAT and CDR2 FNYEAQ (reference sequence).

Turning to this clone: An end of the junction does not agree with germline; a read error may underlie this. The chain uses TRBV12-5 and TRBJ1-1; D is undetermined. The CDR3 has 12 amino acids. Germline V CDR1 and CDR2: LGHNT, FRNRAP. The CDR3 spells CASGLVDTKAFF. In DNA form, the CDR3 reads TGTGCTAGTGGTTTGGTAGACACTAAAGCTTTCTTT.

The rearrangement links TRBV6-1 to TRBJ1-4; maybe TRBD1 (5 bases). There are 11 residues in the CDR3. CDR1 is MNHNS and CDR2 is SASEGT in the germline V gene. The V and J ends lost 9 bases and 8 bases respectively, with 10 bases between them. The CDR3 loop reads CASLQDEKLFF. CDR3 nucleotide sequence: TGTGCCAGTCTACAGGACGAAAAACTGTTTTTT.

The V gene is TRBV29-1, the J gene TRBJ2-7, with 10 nucleotides matching TRBD1. Germline V gene lookup returns CDR1 SQVTM and CDR2 ANQGSEA. This CDR3 region has 13 residues. V was pared by 7 bases and J by 2 bases, with 5 bases of the junction left unmatched. The DNA of the CDR3 is TGCAGCGGGGGACAGGGGAGCGCCTACGAGCAGTACTTC. Residues: CSGGQGSAYEQYF.

V and J are TRBV6-1 and TRBJ2-5; a weak D match, TRBD1 (6 bases). Between the trimmed V and J ends, which lost 0 bases and 4 bases, there was a span of 18 bases. This CDR3 comprises 17 residues. The germline gives CDR1 MNHNS, CDR2 SASEGT. This chain's CDR3 is CASSEALTGNEGETQYF. In nucleotides, the CDR3 is TGTGCCAGCAGTGAAGCTCTGACAGGAAATGAGGGAGAGACCCAGTACTTC.

The genes are TRBV3-1 (or the pseudogene TRBV3-2) and TRBJ2-3; TRBD1 matches 10 bases. The junction had 9 bases not matched to a gene; V was cut back by 5 bases and J by 1 base. Germline assignment: CDR1 LGHDT and CDR2 YNNKEL (reference sequence). This CDR3 is built from 17 residues. CDR3 nucleotide sequence: TGTGCCAGCAGCTACTCGACAGGGGGCGGGCGCACAGATACGCAGTATTTT. Amino acid sequence: CASSYSTGGGRTDTQYF.

The chain uses TRBV10-3 and TRBJ2-5; 11 nucleotides line up with TRBD2. Germline V CDR1 and CDR2: ENHRY, SYGVKD. The CDR3 length is 14 residues. V dropped 6 bases and J dropped 4; count of bases not matched to a gene: 4. DNA of the CDR3: TGTGCCATCAGCGGACTAGCGGGTTCAGAGACCCAGTACTTC. Translating it yields CAISGLAGSETQYF.